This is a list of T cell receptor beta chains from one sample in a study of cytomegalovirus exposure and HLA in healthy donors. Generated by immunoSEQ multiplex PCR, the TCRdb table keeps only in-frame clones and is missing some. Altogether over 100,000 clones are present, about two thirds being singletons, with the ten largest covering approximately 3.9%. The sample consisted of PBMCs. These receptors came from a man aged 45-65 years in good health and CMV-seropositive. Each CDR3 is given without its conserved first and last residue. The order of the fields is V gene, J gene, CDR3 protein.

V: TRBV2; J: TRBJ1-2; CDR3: ASRGTGEGNYGYT
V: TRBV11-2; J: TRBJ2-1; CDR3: ASSHHYQSSYNEQF
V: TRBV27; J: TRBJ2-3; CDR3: ASSPPTGYRDTQY
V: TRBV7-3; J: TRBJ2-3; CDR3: ASSSLAGGTDTQY
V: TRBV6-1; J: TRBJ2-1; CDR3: ASSGAGGRNEQF
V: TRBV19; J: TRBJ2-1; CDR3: ASSGEGLAGGSEQF
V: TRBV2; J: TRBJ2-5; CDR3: ARGRPQGRNQETQY
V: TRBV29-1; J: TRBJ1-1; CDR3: SAKDRVAEAF
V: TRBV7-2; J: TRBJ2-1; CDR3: ASSPQRGRAGNEQF
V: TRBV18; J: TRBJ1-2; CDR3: ASSPGYGYT
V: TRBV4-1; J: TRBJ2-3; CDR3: ASSQEGTYTDTQY
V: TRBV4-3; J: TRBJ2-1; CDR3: ASSQGTSGSDGQF
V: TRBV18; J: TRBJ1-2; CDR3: ASSQLTEGYGYT
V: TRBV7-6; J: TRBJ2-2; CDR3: ASSLGGGKFTGELF
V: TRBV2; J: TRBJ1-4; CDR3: ASSDRGHTNEKLF
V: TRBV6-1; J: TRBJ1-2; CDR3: ASSRQGNYGYT
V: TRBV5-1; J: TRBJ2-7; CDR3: ASSLVPARGVAEQY
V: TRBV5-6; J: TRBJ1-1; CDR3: ASSLGGNTEAF
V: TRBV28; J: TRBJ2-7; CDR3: ASTFPGGLGEQY
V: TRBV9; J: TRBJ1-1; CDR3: ASSVVSGGTEAF
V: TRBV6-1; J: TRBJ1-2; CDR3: ASEQGPSYGYT
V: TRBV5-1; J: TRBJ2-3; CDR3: ASSSQGLGDTQY
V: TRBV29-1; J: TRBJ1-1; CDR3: SVAFGTGGTEAF
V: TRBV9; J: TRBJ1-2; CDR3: ASSGEGPYGYT
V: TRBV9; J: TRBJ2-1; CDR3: ASSPRGSGGPYNEQF
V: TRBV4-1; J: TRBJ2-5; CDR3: ASSQELSTSAGGLRETQY
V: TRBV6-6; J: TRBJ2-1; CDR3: ASSLDRERNEQF
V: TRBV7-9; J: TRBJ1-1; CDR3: ASRFTTTNTEAF
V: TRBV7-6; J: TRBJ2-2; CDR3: ASSLTLDRLYFANTGELF
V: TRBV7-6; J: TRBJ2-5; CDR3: ASSATTSGRGIETQY
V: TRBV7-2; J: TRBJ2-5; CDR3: ASSLTSGRVGETQY
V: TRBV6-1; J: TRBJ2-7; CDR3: ASTGLAYYEQY
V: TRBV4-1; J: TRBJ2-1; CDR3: ASSQDWAGRNEQF
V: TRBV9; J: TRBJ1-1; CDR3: ASSVVVQGNTEAF
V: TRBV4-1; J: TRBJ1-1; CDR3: ASSQVPPTVWAF
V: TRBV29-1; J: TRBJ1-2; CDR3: SVLDTPVGYT
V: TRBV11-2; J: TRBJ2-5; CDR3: ASSGGGETQY
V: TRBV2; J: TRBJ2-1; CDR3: ASGDLGPVYNEQF
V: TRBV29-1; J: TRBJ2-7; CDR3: SVEGGLGRGYEQY
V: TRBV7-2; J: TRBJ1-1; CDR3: ASSRYPGTGSKNTEAF